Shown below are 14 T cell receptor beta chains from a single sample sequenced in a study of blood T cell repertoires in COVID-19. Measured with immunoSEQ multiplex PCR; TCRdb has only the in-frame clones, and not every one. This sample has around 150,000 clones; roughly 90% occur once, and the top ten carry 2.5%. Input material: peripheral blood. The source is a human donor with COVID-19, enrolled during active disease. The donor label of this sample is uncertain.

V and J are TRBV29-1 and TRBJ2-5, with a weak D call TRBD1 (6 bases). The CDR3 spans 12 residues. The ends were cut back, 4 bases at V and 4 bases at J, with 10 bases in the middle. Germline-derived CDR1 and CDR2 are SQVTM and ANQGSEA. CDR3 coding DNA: TGCAGCGTTGGGCAGGGGCTAGAGACCCAGTACTTC. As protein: CSVGQGLETQYF.

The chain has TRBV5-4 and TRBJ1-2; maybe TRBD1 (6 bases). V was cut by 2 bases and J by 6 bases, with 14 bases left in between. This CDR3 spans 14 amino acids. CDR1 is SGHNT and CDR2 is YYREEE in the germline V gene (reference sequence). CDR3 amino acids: CASSLNRAGDGYTF. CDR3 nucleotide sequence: TGTGCCAGCAGCTTAAACCGCGCAGGGGATGGCTACACCTTC.

CDR3 DNA: TGTGCCAGCAGCTCTGGGGTCAGGAGGGGAGAGGGCTACACCTTC. As protein: CASSSGVRRGEGYTF. This chain connects TRBV5-6 to TRBJ1-2; tentative D call: TRBD1 (5 bases). The CDR3 covers 15 residues. Germline V gene sequence: CDR1 SGHDT, CDR2 YYEEEE. V was clipped by 3 bases and J by 8 bases, with 20 bases between them.

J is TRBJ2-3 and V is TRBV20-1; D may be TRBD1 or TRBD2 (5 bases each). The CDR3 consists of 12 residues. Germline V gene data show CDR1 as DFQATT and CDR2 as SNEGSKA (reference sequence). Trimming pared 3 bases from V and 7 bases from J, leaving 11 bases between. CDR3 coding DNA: TGCAGTGCTAGTGAGGGGCTGAATACGCAGTATTTT. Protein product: CSASEGLNTQYF.

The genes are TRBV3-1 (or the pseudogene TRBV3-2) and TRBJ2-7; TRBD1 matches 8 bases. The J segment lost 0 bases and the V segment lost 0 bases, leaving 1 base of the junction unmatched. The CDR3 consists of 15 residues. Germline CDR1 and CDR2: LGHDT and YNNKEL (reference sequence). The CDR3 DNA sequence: TGTGCCAGCAGCCAAGACACAGGGGGCTCCTACGAGCAGTACTTC. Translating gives CASSQDTGGSYEQYF.

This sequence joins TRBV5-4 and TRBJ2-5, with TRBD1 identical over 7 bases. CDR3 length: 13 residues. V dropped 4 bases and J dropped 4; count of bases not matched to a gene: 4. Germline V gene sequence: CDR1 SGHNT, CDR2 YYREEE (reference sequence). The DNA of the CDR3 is TGTGCCAGCAGCGGCACAGGGGCAGAGACCCAGTACTTC. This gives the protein CASSGTGAETQYF.

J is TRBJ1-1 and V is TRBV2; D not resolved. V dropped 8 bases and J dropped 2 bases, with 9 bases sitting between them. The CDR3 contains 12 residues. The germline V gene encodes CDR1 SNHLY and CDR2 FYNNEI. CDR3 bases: TGTGCCAGCTGGGGAGACAACACTGAAGCTTTCTTT. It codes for CASWGDNTEAFF.

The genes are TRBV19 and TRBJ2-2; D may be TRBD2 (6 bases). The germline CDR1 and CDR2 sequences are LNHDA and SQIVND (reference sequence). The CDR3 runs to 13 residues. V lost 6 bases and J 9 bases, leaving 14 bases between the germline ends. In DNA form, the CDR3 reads TGTGCCAGTAGCGAGTCAAGCGGGTGGGAGCTGTTTTTT. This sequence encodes CASSESSGWELFF. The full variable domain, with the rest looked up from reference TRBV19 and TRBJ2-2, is DGGITQSPKYLFRKEGQNVTLSCEQNLNHDAMYWYRQDPGQGLRLIYYSQIVNDFQKGDIAEGYSVSREKKESFPLTVTSAQKNPTAFYLCASSESSGWELFFGEGSRLTVL.

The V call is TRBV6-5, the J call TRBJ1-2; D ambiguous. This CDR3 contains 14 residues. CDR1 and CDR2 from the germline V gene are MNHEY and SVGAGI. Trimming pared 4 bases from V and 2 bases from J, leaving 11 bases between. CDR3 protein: CASSSVSANYGYTF. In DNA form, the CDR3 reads TGTGCCAGCAGTTCCGTCAGCGCGAACTATGGCTACACCTTC.

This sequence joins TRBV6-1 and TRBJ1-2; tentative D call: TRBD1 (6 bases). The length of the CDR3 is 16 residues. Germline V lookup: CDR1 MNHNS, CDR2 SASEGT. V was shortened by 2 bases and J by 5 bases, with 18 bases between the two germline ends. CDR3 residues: CASSEWGHRAGYGYTF. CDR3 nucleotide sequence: TGTGCCAGCAGTGAATGGGGGCACAGGGCTGGTTATGGCTACACCTTC.

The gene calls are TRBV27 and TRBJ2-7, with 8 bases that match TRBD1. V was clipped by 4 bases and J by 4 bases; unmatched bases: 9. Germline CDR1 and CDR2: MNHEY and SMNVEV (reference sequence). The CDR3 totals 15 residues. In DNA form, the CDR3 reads TGTGCCAGCAGTTACGGGGCAGGGGGCGGTTACGAGCAGTACTTC. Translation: CASSYGAGGGYEQYF.

CDR3 amino acids: CASSLAVTSPGELFF. In nucleotides, the CDR3 is TGCGCCAGCAGCTTGGCGGTAACGTCACCCGGGGAGCTGTTTTTT. This chain uses TRBV5-1 with TRBJ2-2; D gene ambiguous. Germline CDR1 and CDR2: SGHRS and YFSETQ. This CDR3 comprises 15 residues. Trimming shortened V by 0 bases and J by 6 bases, and 12 bases separated the two germline ends.

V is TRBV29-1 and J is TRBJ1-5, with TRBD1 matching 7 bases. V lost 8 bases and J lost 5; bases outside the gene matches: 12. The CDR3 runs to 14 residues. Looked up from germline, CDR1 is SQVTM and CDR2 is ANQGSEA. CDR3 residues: CSPPPAGGDQPQHF. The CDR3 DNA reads TGCAGCCCCCCCCCTGCAGGGGGAGATCAGCCCCAGCATTTT.

The CDR3 protein is CAWSVQVYGYTF. The CDR3, as DNA: TGTGCCTGGAGCGTACAGGTTTATGGCTACACCTTC. V and J are TRBV30 and TRBJ1-2; possible D gene TRBD1, 5 bases. CDR1 and CDR2 (germline): GTSNPN, SVGIG (reference sequence). Trimming took off 3 bases at V and 5 bases at J, with 10 bases between the two ends. There are 12 residues in the CDR3.